These 31 T cell receptor beta chains came from one sample sequenced in a study of OX40 agonist ivuxolimab in advanced cancers. Assay used: immunoSEQ multiplex PCR; TCRdb lists only in-frame clones, some missing. Of 73,000 or so clones listed, about 94% are singletons. This specimen consisted of CD4+ or CD8+ T cells sorted from blood, obtained in a trial of the OX40 agonist ivuxolimab. The receptor set was obtained from an adult with an advanced solid tumor such as melanoma, head and neck, liver or kidney cancer.

V usage is TRBV7-9 and J usage is TRBJ2-7; D ambiguous. Germline CDR1 and CDR2: SEHNR and FQNEAQ (reference sequence). This CDR3 has 11 amino acids. V lost 6 bases to trimming and J lost 3 bases, with 6 bases between them. DNA of the CDR3: TGTGCCAGCAGTACGAACTACGAGCAGTACTTC. Translation gives CASSTNYEQYF.

J is TRBJ1-1 and V is TRBV6-5, with TRBD1 matching 8 bases. V was clipped by 0 bases and J by 1 base; unmatched bases: 1. The CDR3 totals 15 residues. Germline CDR1 reads MNHEY; CDR2 reads SVGAGI. The CDR3 sequence is CASSYSGTGNTEAFF. The CDR3 bases are TGTGCCAGCAGTTACTCTGGGACAGGGAACACTGAAGCTTTCTTT.

V usage is TRBV6-6 and J usage is TRBJ2-3, with 7 nucleotides matching TRBD2. Germline V gives CDR1 MNHNY, CDR2 SVGAGI (reference sequence). The CDR3 length is 15 residues. Trimming took 3 bases from V and 5 from J; bases not matched to a gene: 8. This CDR3 reads CASSYGGRAVDTQYF. The CDR3 nucleotides read TGTGCCAGCAGTTATGGAGGGAGGGCGGTAGATACGCAGTATTTT.

V is TRBV6-6 and J is TRBJ2-7; TRBD1 agrees at 7 bases. Losses at the gene ends were 2 bases for V and 1 base for J; bases not matched to a gene: 2. CDR3 size: 14 residues. Germline V gene sequence: CDR1 MNHNY, CDR2 SVGAGI (reference sequence). CDR3 sequence (DNA): TGTGCCAGCAGTTACAGGGGGCAGTCCTACGAGCAGTACTTC. Translation: CASSYRGQSYEQYF.

V gene TRBV19 combines with J gene TRBJ2-7, with TRBD1 identical over 10 bases. J was trimmed by 5 bases and V by 6 bases; bases with no gene match: 7. The CDR3 totals 14 residues. The germline gives CDR1 LNHDA, CDR2 SQIVND (reference sequence). CDR3 sequence (DNA): TGTGCCAGTAGGAGGGACAGGGGCGGCCACGAGCAGTACTTC. Residues: CASRRDRGGHEQYF. The whole variable domain, remainder taken from reference TRBV19 and TRBJ2-7, is DGGITQSPKYLFRKEGQNVTLSCEQNLNHDAMYWYRQDPGQGLRLIYYSQIVNDFQKGDIAEGYSVSREKKESFPLTVTSAQKNPTAFYLCASRRDRGGHEQYFGPGTRLTVT.

The J gene is TRBJ2-1, the V gene TRBV12-2. TRBV12-2 is flagged as a pseudogene. The CDR3 runs 14 residues. The CDR3 DNA is TGTGCAAGTCGCTTCCGGGCAGTCAGCAATGAGCAGTTCTTC. It translates to CASRFRAVSNEQFF.

This clone was detected only a few times. V usage is TRBV2 and J usage is TRBJ2-1; weak D call: TRBD1 (6 bases). CDR1 and CDR2 from the germline V gene are SNHLY and FYNNEI. V was shortened by 5 bases and J by 2 bases, with 10 bases between the two germline ends. This CDR3 comprises 14 residues. CDR3 residues: CASSYRDTYNEQFF. Written as DNA, the CDR3 is TGTGCCAGCAGTTACCGGGACACCTACAATGAGCAGTTCTTC.

This chain uses TRBV27 with TRBJ1-4; no firm D call. CDR1 and CDR2 (germline): MNHEY, SMNVEV (reference sequence). The CDR3 has 15 amino acids. Trimming stripped 0 bases from V and 4 bases from J, with 9 bases between. CDR3 protein: CASSLSERGNEKLFF. The CDR3 nucleotides are TGTGCCAGCAGTTTATCGGAGAGAGGTAATGAAAAACTGTTTTTT.

This sequence joins TRBV5-1 and TRBJ1-1; possibly TRBD1 for D (6 bases). The V and J ends lost 4 bases and 0 bases respectively, with 10 bases between them. The CDR3 sequence is 14 residues long. Germline lookup yields CDR1 SGHRS and CDR2 YFSETQ. CDR3 residues: CASSVDSMNTEAFF. The CDR3 DNA follows: TGCGCCAGCAGCGTGGACAGTATGAACACTGAAGCTTTCTTT.

The sample holds one count of this clone. The chain recombines TRBV4-1 with TRBJ2-5; D not resolved. V shed 1 base and J shed 2 bases, with 11 bases lying between them. The CDR3 covers 15 residues. Looked up from germline, CDR1 is MGHRA and CDR2 is YSYEKL. This CDR3 reads CASSQGIRRQETQYF. In nucleotides, the CDR3 is TGCGCCAGCAGCCAAGGGATCCGACGGCAAGAGACCCAGTACTTC.

The J gene is TRBJ2-3, the V gene TRBV7-6; D gene ambiguous. The CDR3 contains 13 residues. Trimming removed 4 bases at V and 6 bases at J, with 11 bases between. Per germline, CDR1 SGHVS and CDR2 FNYEAQ. CDR3 sequence reads: CASSSVPQDTQYF. The CDR3 DNA reads as TGTGCCAGCAGCTCCGTGCCCCAGGATACGCAGTATTTT. The full variable domain, rest sourced from reference TRBV7-6 and TRBJ2-3, is GAGVSQSPRYKVTKRGQDVALRCDPISGHVSLYWYRQALGQGPEFLTYFNYEAQQDKSGLPNDRFSAERPEGSISTLTIQRTEQRDSAMYRCASSSVPQDTQYFGPGTRLTVL.

V is TRBV6-1 and J is TRBJ2-6, with 8 bases fitting TRBD1. The CDR3 length is 18 residues. Losses at the gene ends were 4 bases for V and 0 bases for J; bases not matched to a gene: 8. Looked up from germline, CDR1 is MNHNS and CDR2 is SASEGT. The CDR3 sequence is CASSASGQAFSGANVLTF. CDR3 DNA sequence: TGTGCCAGCAGTGCGTCGGGACAGGCGTTCTCTGGGGCCAACGTCCTGACTTTC.

The rearrangement joins TRBV18 to TRBJ2-2; D ambiguous. The germline CDR1 and CDR2 sequences are KGHSH and LQKENI. V lost 3 bases and J lost 5, with 10 bases in between. CDR3 length: 14 amino acids. The chain's CDR3 is CASSPVGSTGELFF. Written as DNA, the CDR3 is TGTGCCAGCTCACCTGTTGGTTCGACCGGGGAGCTGTTTTTT.

V gene TRBV29-1 combines with J gene TRBJ2-7, with a weak D call TRBD1 (6 bases). The V end lost 4 bases, the J end lost 3 bases, and 10 bases lay between the germline ends. From germline, CDR1 is SQVTM and CDR2 ANQGSEA. The length of the CDR3 is 12 residues. The CDR3 is CSVGEGDYEQYF. The CDR3, as DNA: TGCAGCGTTGGTGAGGGGGACTACGAGCAGTACTTC.

The chain's CDR3 is CASSTGGVPEAFF. The CDR3 bases are TGCGCCAGCAGCACTGGGGGGGTCCCTGAAGCTTTCTTT. V gene TRBV5-1 combines with J gene TRBJ1-1; perhaps TRBD1 as D (5 bases). Germline V gene sequence: CDR1 SGHRS, CDR2 YFSETQ. V was trimmed by 4 bases and J by 6 bases, leaving 13 bases between them. The CDR3 runs 13 residues.

In nucleotides, the CDR3 is TGTGCCAGCAGCCATACTAGCGGGAGCGGCGATGAGCAGTTCTTC. Protein product: CASSHTSGSGDEQFF. The chain combines TRBV7-9 with TRBJ2-1, with 11 bases lining up with TRBD2. Germline CDR1 reads SEHNR; CDR2 reads FQNEAQ (reference sequence). Unmatched junction bases numbered 8, after V lost 5 bases and J lost 8 bases. The CDR3 extends over 15 amino acids.

The chain uses TRBV5-6 and TRBJ1-3; no clear D gene. Per the germline V gene, CDR1 is SGHDT and CDR2 is YYEEEE. The ends were cut back, 2 bases at V and 0 bases at J, with 6 bases in the middle. The CDR3 runs 14 residues. CDR3 in amino acids: CASSFQSSGNTIYF. As DNA, the CDR3 is TGTGCCAGCAGCTTCCAGTCCTCTGGAAACACCATATATTTT.

The chain carries TRBV19 and TRBJ2-5, with D possibly matching TRBD1 (5 bases). This CDR3 region has 15 residues. Trimming stripped 3 bases from V and 5 bases from J, with 16 bases between. The germline CDR1 and CDR2 sequences are LNHDA and SQIVND (reference sequence). CDR3 amino acids: CASSIRSGIAETQYF. The CDR3 DNA follows: TGTGCCAGTAGTATCCGGTCAGGGATTGCGGAGACCCAGTACTTC.

J is TRBJ1-4 and V is TRBV10-3, with D perhaps TRBD1 (6 bases). V lost 0 bases and J 8 bases, leaving 16 bases between the germline ends. The CDR3 is 16 amino acids. Germline values: CDR1 ENHRY, CDR2 SYGVKD. The CDR3 reads CAISESTRGAAEKLFF. CDR3 bases: TGTGCCATCAGTGAGTCGACTCGGGGGGCTGCGGAAAAACTGTTTTTT.

The rearrangement uses TRBV10-3 and TRBJ1-3; D is uncertain. The CDR3 is made up of 17 amino acids. V was cut by 4 bases and J by 0 bases, with 16 bases left in between. The germline gives CDR1 ENHRY, CDR2 SYGVKD. For the CDR3, the DNA is TGTGCCATCAGTGCCCAGATAACAGCAAACTCTGGAAACACCATATATTTT. Its protein is CAISAQITANSGNTIYF.

This sequence joins TRBV5-4 and TRBJ1-4; D is unclear. The CDR3 is 15 residues long. V was cut by 4 bases and J by 8 bases, with 18 bases left in between. From germline, CDR1 is SGHNT and CDR2 YYREEE (reference sequence). The CDR3 DNA is TGTGCCAGCAGCCCGTCAGCAGGACGAGGGGAAAAACTGTTTTTT. It is translated as CASSPSAGRGEKLFF.

This chain uses TRBV7-9 with TRBJ2-5; D remains ambiguous. Germline V gene lookup returns CDR1 SEHNR and CDR2 FQNEAQ (reference sequence). The CDR3 length is 14 residues. V was pared by 5 bases and J by 1 base, with 11 bases between. For the CDR3, the DNA is TGTGCCAGCAGCCCATCTGCGCGCCAAGAGACCCAGTACTTC. Translating gives CASSPSARQETQYF.

The chain carries TRBV4-1 and TRBJ1-4; no reliable D call. This CDR3 comprises 16 residues. Looked up from germline, CDR1 is MGHRA and CDR2 is YSYEKL. Trimming removed 6 bases at V and 4 bases at J, with 18 bases between. CDR3 nucleotides: TGCGCCAGCAGACATCAACCTGAGGGTTTTAATGAAAAACTGTTTTTT. Translated: CASRHQPEGFNEKLFF.

The genes are TRBV7-6 and TRBJ1-1, with a tentative D call TRBD1 (6 bases). V was cut by 2 bases and J by 4 bases, with 14 bases left in between. This CDR3 has 15 amino acids. Germline lookup yields CDR1 SGHVS and CDR2 FNYEAQ. The DNA for the CDR3 is TGTGCCAGCAGCTTACGGGGGGCTAAACCCACTGAAGCTTTCTTT. Translated: CASSLRGAKPTEAFF.

The CDR3 coding sequence is TGTGCCAGCAGTGAAGCGGGGGGGGCGCGGGATACGCAGTATTTT. It specifies CASSEAGGARDTQYF. V and J are TRBV2 and TRBJ2-3; tentative D call: TRBD2 (7 bases). V was pared by 0 bases and J by 6 bases, with 13 bases between. The CDR3 has 15 amino acids. Germline CDR1 is SNHLY and CDR2 is FYNNEI.

The rearrangement uses TRBV2 and TRBJ2-7; no firm D call. The CDR3 sequence is 17 residues long. Germline values: CDR1 SNHLY, CDR2 FYNNEI. Trimming left V 2 bases short and J 2 bases short, with 19 bases between. The CDR3 protein is CASSEIAGSAQTYEQYF. CDR3 nucleotide sequence: TGTGCCAGCAGTGAAATCGCCGGGTCAGCCCAGACCTACGAGCAGTACTTC.

This clone appeared a single time. J is TRBJ2-7 and V is TRBV25-1; D unresolved. The CDR3 is made up of 14 amino acids. Germline V gives CDR1 MGHDK, CDR2 SYGVNS. Trimming shortened V by 6 bases and J by 2 bases, and 14 bases separated the two germline ends. Here the CDR3 reads CASSPLGTTYEQYF. CDR3 coding DNA: TGTGCCAGCAGCCCCCTTGGTACTACCTACGAGCAGTACTTC.

In this sample, this clone turned up a few times. This chain uses TRBV7-9 with TRBJ2-7; D gene ambiguous. CDR1 and CDR2 from the germline V gene are SEHNR and FQNEAQ (reference sequence). V lost 10 bases and J lost 4, with 11 bases in between. The CDR3 runs to 11 residues. As DNA, the CDR3 is TGTGCCACCGTGGAAGGATACGAGCAGTACTTC. It is translated as CATVEGYEQYF.

V is TRBV19 and J is TRBJ2-7; 7 bases match TRBD1. After removal of 4 bases from V and 4 bases from J, the junction contained 16 bases not matched to a gene. This CDR3 region has 17 residues. Germline lookup yields CDR1 LNHDA and CDR2 SQIVND (reference sequence). The CDR3 region has the DNA TGTGCCAGTAGTACAACCGGGACAGCAGGGGGATTGTACGAGCAGTACTTC. It specifies CASSTTGTAGGLYEQYF.

This chain connects TRBV7-9 to TRBJ2-7, with 10 nucleotides matching TRBD1. CDR3 length: 15 residues. Germline V gene lookup returns CDR1 SEHNR and CDR2 FQNEAQ (reference sequence). V lost 1 base to trimming and J lost 2 bases; unmatched junction nucleotides: 2. This chain's CDR3 is CASSLGQGATYEQYF. The CDR3 region has the DNA TGTGCCAGCAGCTTAGGACAGGGGGCTACCTACGAGCAGTACTTC.

In the case of this clone: The same CDR3 is also encoded by other DNA sequences in this sample. The genes are TRBV30 and TRBJ1-1; D gene uncertain. Trimming removed 0 bases at V and 4 bases at J, with 6 bases between. From germline, CDR1 is GTSNPN and CDR2 SVGIG (reference sequence). This CDR3 region has 12 residues. CDR3 DNA sequence: TGTGCCTGGAGTGTACTTGGCACTGAAGCTTTCTTT. Translation gives CAWSVLGTEAFF.